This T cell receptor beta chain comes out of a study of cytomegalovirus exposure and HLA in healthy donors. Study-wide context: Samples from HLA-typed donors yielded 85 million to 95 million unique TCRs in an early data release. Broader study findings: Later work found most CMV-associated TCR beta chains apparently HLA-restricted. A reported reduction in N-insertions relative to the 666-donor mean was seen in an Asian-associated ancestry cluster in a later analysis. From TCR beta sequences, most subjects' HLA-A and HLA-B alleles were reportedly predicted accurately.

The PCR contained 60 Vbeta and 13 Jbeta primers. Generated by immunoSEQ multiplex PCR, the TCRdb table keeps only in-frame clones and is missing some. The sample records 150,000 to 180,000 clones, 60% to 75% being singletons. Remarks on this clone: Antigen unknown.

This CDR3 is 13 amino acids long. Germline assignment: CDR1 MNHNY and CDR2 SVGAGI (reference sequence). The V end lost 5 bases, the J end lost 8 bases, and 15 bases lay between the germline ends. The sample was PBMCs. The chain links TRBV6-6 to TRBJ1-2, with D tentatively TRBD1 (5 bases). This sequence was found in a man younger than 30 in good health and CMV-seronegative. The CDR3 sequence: CASSVTGAGGYTF. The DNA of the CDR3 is TGTGCCAGCAGTGTTACAGGCGCGGGGGGCTACACCTTC.